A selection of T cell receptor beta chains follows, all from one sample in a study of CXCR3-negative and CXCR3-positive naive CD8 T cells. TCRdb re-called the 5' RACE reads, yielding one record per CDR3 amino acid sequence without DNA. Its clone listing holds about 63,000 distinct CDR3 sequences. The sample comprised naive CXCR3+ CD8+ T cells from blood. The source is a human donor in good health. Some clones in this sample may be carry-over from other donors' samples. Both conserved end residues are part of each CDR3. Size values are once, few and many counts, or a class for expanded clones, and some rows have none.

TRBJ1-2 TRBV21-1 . CASTPRGRGERYGYTF
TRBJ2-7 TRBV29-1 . CSVLRVGEQYF
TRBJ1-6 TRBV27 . CASSLFGGNNHSPLHF
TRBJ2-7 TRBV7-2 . CASSHMGGTPTEQYF
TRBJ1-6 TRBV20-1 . CSARAGGGEGSPLHF
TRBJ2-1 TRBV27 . CATGPPGPNEQFF
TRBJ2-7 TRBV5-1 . CASSLKWGQTGEQYF
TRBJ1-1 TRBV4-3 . CASSQEKEGSWGEAFF
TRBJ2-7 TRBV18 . CASSPVFAPEQYF
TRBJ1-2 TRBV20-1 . CSASDSNTGLLTYGYTF
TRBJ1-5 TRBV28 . CASSLNTGHSNQPQHF
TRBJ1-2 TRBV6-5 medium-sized CASSYSTGFGGYTF
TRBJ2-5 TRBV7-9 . CASSPIGRETQYF
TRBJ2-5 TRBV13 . CASSVRETQYF
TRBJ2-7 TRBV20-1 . CSARDHGRSYEQYF
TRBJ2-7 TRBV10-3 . CAISEGNEQYF
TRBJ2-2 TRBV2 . CASRSSGGNTGEPFF
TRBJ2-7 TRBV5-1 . CASSLTGGDYEQYF
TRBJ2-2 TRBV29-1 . CSVEGLYTGELFF
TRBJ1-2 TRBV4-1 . CASSQEWGLNYGYTF
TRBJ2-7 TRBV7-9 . CASSRREGLYEQYF